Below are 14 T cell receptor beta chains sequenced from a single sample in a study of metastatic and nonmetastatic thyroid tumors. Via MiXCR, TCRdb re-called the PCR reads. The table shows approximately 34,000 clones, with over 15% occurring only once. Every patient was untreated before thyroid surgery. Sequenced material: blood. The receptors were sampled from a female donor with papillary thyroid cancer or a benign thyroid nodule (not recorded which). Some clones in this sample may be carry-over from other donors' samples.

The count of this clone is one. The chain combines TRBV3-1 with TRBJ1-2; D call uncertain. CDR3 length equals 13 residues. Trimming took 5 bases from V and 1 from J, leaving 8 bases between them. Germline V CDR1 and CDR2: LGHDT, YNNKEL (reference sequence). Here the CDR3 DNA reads TGTGCCAGCAGCAAAGGCCATAACTATGGCTACACCTTC. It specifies CASSKGHNYGYTF. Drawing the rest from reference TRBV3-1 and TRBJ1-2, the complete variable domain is DTAVSQTPKYLVTQMGNDKSIKCEQNLGHDTMYWYKQDSKKFLKIMFSYNNKELIINETVPNRFSPKSPDKAHLNLHINSLELGDSAVYFCASSKGHNYGYTFGSGTRLTVV.

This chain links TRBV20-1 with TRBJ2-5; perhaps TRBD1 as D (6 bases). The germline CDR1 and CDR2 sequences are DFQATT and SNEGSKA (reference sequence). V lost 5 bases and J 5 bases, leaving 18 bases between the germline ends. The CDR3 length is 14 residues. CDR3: CSAENSRGGETQYF. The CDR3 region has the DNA TGCAGTGCTGAGAATAGCAGGGGCGGGGAGACCCAGTACTTC.

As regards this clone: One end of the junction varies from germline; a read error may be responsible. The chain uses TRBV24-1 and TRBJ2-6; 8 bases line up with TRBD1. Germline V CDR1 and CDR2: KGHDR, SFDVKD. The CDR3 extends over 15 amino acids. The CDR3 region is CATGTGGSGVNVLTF. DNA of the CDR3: TGTGCCACCGGGACAGGTGGATCTGGGGTCAACGTCCTGACTTTC.

CDR3 DNA: TGTGCCAGCAGCTTAGTAGGACAGGGGAAGGGCTACGAGCAGTACTTC. It specifies CASSLVGQGKGYEQYF. The V call is TRBV11-1, the J call TRBJ2-7, with 9 bases lining up with TRBD1. Per germline, CDR1 SGHAT and CDR2 FQDESV (reference sequence). The V gene end was trimmed by 1 base and the J gene end by 3 bases; junction bases not matched to a gene: 7. The CDR3 extends over 16 amino acids.

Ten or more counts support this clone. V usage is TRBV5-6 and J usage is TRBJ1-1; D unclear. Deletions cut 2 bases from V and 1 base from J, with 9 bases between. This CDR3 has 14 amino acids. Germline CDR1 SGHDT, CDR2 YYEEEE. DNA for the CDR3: TGTGCCAGCAGCTTTATCCGGGCGAACACTGAAGCTTTCTTT. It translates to CASSFIRANTEAFF.

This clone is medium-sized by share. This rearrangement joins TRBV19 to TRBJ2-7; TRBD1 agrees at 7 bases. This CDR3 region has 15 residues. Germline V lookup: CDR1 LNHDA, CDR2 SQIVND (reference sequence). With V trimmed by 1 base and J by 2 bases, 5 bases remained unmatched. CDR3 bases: TGTGCCAGTAGTATAGGACAGGGTGTTACCTACGAGCAGTACTTC. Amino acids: CASSIGQGVTYEQYF.

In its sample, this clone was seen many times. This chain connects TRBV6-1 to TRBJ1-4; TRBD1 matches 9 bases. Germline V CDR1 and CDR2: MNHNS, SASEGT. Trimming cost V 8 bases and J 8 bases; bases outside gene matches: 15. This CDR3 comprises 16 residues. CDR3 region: CASGGIRTGVGEKLFF. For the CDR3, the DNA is TGTGCCAGCGGGGGCATACGGACAGGGGTGGGAGAAAAACTGTTTTTT.

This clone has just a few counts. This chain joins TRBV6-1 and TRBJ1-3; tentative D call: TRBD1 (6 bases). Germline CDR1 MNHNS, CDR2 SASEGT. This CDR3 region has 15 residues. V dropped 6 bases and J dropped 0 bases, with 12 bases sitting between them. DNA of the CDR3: TGTGCCAGCAGGGCCGGACAGCTCTCTGGAAACACCATATATTTT. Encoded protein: CASRAGQLSGNTIYF.

This chain's CDR3 is CASSRDVDYEQYF. DNA for the CDR3: TGTGCCAGCAGTCGGGACGTTGACTACGAGCAGTACTTC. The rearrangement uses TRBV6-2 or TRBV6-3 and TRBJ2-7; perhaps D is TRBD1 or TRBD2 (5 bases each). Trimming stripped 5 bases from V and 3 bases from J, with 11 bases between. The CDR3 is 13 amino acids. CDR1 is MNHEY, CDR2 SVGEGT, per germline.

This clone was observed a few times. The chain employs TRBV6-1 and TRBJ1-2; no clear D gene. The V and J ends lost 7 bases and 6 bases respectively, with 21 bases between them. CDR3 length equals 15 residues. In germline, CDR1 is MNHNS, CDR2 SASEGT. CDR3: CASTDLARWRNGYTF. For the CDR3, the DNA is TGTGCCAGCACCGATTTAGCGAGGTGGCGGAATGGCTACACCTTC.

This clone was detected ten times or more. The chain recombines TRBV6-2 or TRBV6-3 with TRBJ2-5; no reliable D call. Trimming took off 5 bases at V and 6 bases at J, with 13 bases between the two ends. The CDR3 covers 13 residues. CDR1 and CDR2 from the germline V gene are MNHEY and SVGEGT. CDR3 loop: CASSGRFWKTQYF. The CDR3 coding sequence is TGTGCCAGCAGTGGACGCTTTTGGAAGACCCAGTACTTC.

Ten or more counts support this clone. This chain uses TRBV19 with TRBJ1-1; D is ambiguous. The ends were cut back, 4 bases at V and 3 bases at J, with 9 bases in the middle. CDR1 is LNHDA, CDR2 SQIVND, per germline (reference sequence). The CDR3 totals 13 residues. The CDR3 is CASSTTGHTEAFF. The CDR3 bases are TGTGCCAGTAGTACCACCGGACACACTGAAGCTTTCTTT.

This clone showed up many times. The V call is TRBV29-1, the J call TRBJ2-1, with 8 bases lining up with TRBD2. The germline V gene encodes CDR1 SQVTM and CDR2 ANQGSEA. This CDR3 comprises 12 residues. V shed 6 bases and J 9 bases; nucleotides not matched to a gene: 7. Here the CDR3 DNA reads TGCAGCGTCGCGACGAGCGGGGGTGAGCAGTTCTTC. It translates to CSVATSGGEQFF.

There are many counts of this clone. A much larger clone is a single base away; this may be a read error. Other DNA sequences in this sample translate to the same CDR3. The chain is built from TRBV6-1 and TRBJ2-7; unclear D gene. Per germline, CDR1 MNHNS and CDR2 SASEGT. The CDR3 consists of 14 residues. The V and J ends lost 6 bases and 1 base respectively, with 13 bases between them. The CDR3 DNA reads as TGTGCCAGCAGGCCAGGTCACGGTTCCTACGAGCAGTACTTC. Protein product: CASRPGHGSYEQYF.